A few counts support the clone carrying this T cell receptor beta chain. The antigen is not known. There were TCR beta CDR3 regions amplified from RNA transcripts. Using the HTBI primer set, a first-round RT-PCR was run on the TCR CDR3. Via MiXCR, TCRdb re-called the multiplex PCR reads, giving one row per CDR3 protein. The data contain about 210,000 distinct CDR3 sequences, 15% to 20% of them singletons. This entry belongs to a study of T cells in Graves' hyperthyroidism and ophthalmopathy. Study in general: Peripheral blood collection took place at initial diagnosis, before any treatment.

Study results and limitations: Progression to ophthalmopathy was predicted a median of 6.5 months early. Blood also held most thyroid clonotypes expanded beyond 0.001.

Absent ophthalmopathy progression within 18 months defined stable Graves' hyperthyroidism. This clonotype was obtained from a man aged 45 to 65 with Graves' hyperthyroidism. Sequenced: blood.

DNA of the CDR3: TGCGCCAGCAGCGGACAGGGAGGATCACCCCTCCACTTT. This translates into CASSGQGGSPLHF. This rearrangement joins TRBV5-1 to TRBJ1-6; 8 bases fit TRBD1. Germline CDR1 SGHRS, CDR2 YFSETQ. This CDR3 is built from 13 residues. V was clipped by 4 bases and J by 10 bases; unmatched bases: 4.